The sequence of this T cell receptor beta chain was determined in a study of read filtering for tumor transcriptome and immune sequencing (TCRdb year 2020). Regarding the complete study: The cohort was composed of about 16 male and 14 female patients, with a mean age of approximately 62 years and an age range of roughly 40 to 85. Using the same bone marrow samples, the study compared TCR repertoires obtained by targeted immune repertoire sequencing with those obtained by bulk whole-transcriptome sequencing. After DNase treatment, whole-transcriptome libraries were prepared using the TruSeq RNA Access Library Prep Kit. Per sample, about 4.05 to 10.27 million TCR-region mapped reads were obtained with IR-seq, compared with only about 80 to 1,400 with RNA-seq. As a main aim, a read-filtering strategy for immune repertoire data was addressed, with the specific question being whether clonotypes supported by a single read should be removed. Under revised international staging, about 8 patients fell into R-ISS I, more than 15 into R-ISS II and about seven into R-ISS III. Broader findings and caveats from the paper: The sorted CD138-negative fraction was composed of a mixed bone marrow immune population rather than of purified T cells. Single-read clonotypes made up about four fifths of clonotypes but about 3.2% of total reads in IR-seq, and 70% to 75% of clonotypes and roughly 48% of reads in RNA-seq. Compared with RNA-seq, IR-seq captured clonotypes at much higher depth and more reliably, and a smaller IR-seq throughput was enough to identify most shared clonotypes. Removing single-read clonotypes increased the correlation between IR-seq and RNA-seq shared clonotype proportions.

Bone marrow was sampled from every patient at the time of active disease. Ficoll-Hypaque density gradient centrifugation was used to isolate the bone marrow mononuclear cells. CD138-negative cells were obtained by negative selection after labeling with CD138 magnetic microbeads on a MACS separator, removing myeloma plasma cells. The purity of the isolated cells was checked by flow cytometry with CD138 antibodies on an Attune NxT. Total RNA was extracted using TRIzol reagent and was quantified on a NanoDrop spectrophotometer. Paired RNA-seq and IR-seq were performed on each patient's CD138-negative bone marrow sample. This clonotype was recorded many times. Its antigen is unknown. Base-call qualities are not available, and no considerably larger clone is one nucleotide away. TCR libraries were built from roughly 400 ng RNA with the Immunoverse kit, using molecular barcoded adaptors covering alpha/delta and beta/gamma chains. TCR library preparation was performed with the same RNA that was used for transcriptome sequencing. TCR libraries were sequenced on an Illumina HiSeq 4000 with 2 x 150 cycles. As for how the authors treated the data: MiXCR aligned TCR reads to human V, D, J and C references and assembled the aligned reads into CDR3 clonotypes, with quality filtering and error correction included. Clonotype counts and gene usage diversity were analyzed with the tcR package in R. Raw mapping reads were checked after the RNA-seq reads had been mapped by STAR aligner version 2.5.3a onto the human GRCh37 genome. To test the effect of sequencing depth on detected clonotypes, IR-seq fastq files were randomly downsampled using Seqtk 1.3. TCRdb itself trimmed the public reads at Q25 with fastp, ran MiXCR and retained productive beta chains. For every CDR3 protein sequence, its rows merge into one entry that carries the most common genes and DNA. TCRdb, not the authors, supplied the V and J calls. The sample table records roughly 130,000 distinct CDR3 sequences; 13% of these occur just once. The ten most abundant clones make up about 11% of the sample.

CDR1 and CDR2 are read off the germline V gene as KGHDR and SFDVKD. V loses 2 bases, J loses 4 bases, and the germline ends lie 15 bases apart. From cysteine to phenylalanine, the CDR3 is 16 amino acids long. Only the CDR3 portion is preserved as DNA: 48 bases, with reading frame beginning at the first base. Sequencing input: a population of CD138-negative cells sorted from bone marrow. The sample's cell subset or site label, decoded: bone marrow mononuclear cells depleted of CD138+ plasma/myeloma cells by negative magnetic selection. The receptor comes from a donor over 35 with multiple myeloma. The chain is assembled from TRBV24-1 and TRBJ2-3; 6 matching bases give a weak D call of TRBD1. The CDR3 region: CATSDSGDTRADTQYF. The bases read TGTGCCACCAGTGATTCTGGGGACACCAGGGCAGATACGCAGTATTTT.